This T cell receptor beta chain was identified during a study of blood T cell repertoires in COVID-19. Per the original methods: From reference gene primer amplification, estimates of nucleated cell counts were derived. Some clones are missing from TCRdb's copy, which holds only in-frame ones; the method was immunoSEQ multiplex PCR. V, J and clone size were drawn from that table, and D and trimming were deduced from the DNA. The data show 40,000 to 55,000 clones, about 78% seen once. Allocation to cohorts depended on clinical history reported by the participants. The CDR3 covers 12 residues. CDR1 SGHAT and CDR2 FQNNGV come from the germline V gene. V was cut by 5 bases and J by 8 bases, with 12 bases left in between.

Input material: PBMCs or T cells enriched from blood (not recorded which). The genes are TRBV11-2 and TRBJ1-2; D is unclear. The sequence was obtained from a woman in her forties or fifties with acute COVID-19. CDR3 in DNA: TGTGCCAGCAGCCTGACGGGAGGAGGCTACACCTTC. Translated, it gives CASSLTGGGYTF.